The 16 T cell receptor beta chains reported below all come from one sample, sequenced in a study of naive and memory T cell subsets. An equimolar mix of two oligonucleotides served as the beta constant-region primer for TRBC1 and TRBC2. Four rounds of PCR amplified the ligated cDNA using nested alpha and beta constant-region primers plus SP2. From the UMI-ligation and nested PCR reads, TCRdb called clonotypes with MiXCR, one entry per CDR3 protein. This repertoire shows over 100,000 distinct CDR3 sequences, 35% to 40% found once; its top ten account for approximately 0.9%. Sequenced material: central memory CD4+ T cells from blood. These receptors were taken from a human donor in good health.

The V gene is TRBV20-1, the J gene TRBJ1-2; 9 bases match TRBD1. The CDR3 extends over 12 amino acids. V was clipped by 3 bases and J by 7 bases; unmatched bases: 3. From germline, CDR1 is DFQATT and CDR2 SNEGSKA (reference sequence). CDR3 in DNA: TGCAGTGCTAGGGACAGGGGAAGTGGCTACACCTTC. Encoded protein: CSARDRGSGYTF.

At least ten counts were recorded for this clonotype. This chain joins TRBV6-2 or TRBV6-3 and TRBJ2-7; D may be TRBD2 (6 bases). V lost 4 bases to trimming and J lost 1 base, with 17 bases between them. The CDR3 is 16 residues long. Germline V gives CDR1 MNHEY, CDR2 SVGEGT. CDR3 coding DNA: TGTGCCAGCAGTTTCTTGCACGGGACTCCGTCCTACGAGCAGTACTTC. This translates into CASSFLHGTPSYEQYF.

The table lists this clonotype with a few counts. This chain links TRBV6-2 or TRBV6-3 with TRBJ2-1, with 10 bases that match TRBD2. CDR3 length: 24 residues. V shed 6 bases and J 0 bases; nucleotides not matched to a gene: 29. In germline, CDR1 is MNHEY, CDR2 SVGEGT. The CDR3 protein is CASSLKGATSGDAILRSSYNEQFF. CDR3 DNA sequence: TGTGCCAGCAGCCTCAAGGGGGCAACTAGCGGGGATGCCATTCTAAGGAGCTCCTACAATGAGCAGTTCTTC.

In this sample, this clonotype turned up a few times. The chain joins TRBV7-2 to TRBJ2-2, with D tentatively TRBD1 (5 bases). Trimming left V 0 bases short and J 2 bases short, with 7 bases between. This CDR3 region has 15 residues. From germline, CDR1 is SGHTA and CDR2 FQGNSA. CDR3 nucleotides: TGTGCCAGCAGCTTAGCAGGGGCTAACACCGGGGAGCTGTTTTTT. This translates into CASSLAGANTGELFF. Based on the CDR3 plus reference TRBV7-2 and TRBJ2-2, the full variable domain is GAGVSQSPSNKVTEKGKDVELRCDPISGHTALYWYRQSLGQGLEFLIYFQGNSAPDKSGLPSDRFSAERTGGSVSTLTIQRTQQEDSAVYLCASSLAGANTGELFFGEGSRLTVL.

The chain couples TRBV27 to TRBJ2-1; D could derive from TRBD1 or TRBD2 (5 bases each). V was shortened by 5 bases and J by 7 bases, with 21 bases between the two germline ends. CDR3 length: 16 amino acids. CDR1 and CDR2 (germline): MNHEY, SMNVEV (reference sequence). The DNA for the CDR3 is TGTGCCAGCAGTCCTCGCTGGGGGTCGATTCGGAATGAGCAGTTCTTC. Protein sequence: CASSPRWGSIRNEQFF.

V gene TRBV20-1 combines with J gene TRBJ2-1, with 9 bases identical to TRBD2. Germline loops: CDR1 DFQATT, CDR2 SNEGSKA (reference sequence). The CDR3 consists of 18 residues. Losses at the gene ends were 3 bases for V and 8 bases for J; bases not matched to a gene: 20. The CDR3 nucleotides are TGCAGTGCTAGTTCTTCTCTCGTCCCCGGCGGGAGGGCCCATGAGCAGTTCTTC. The encoded protein is CSASSSLVPGGRAHEQFF.

The V call is TRBV27, the J call TRBJ2-1, with 10 bases fitting TRBD1. Germline V gives CDR1 MNHEY, CDR2 SMNVEV (reference sequence). This CDR3 region has 17 residues. V shed 6 bases, J shed 4 bases, and the junction held 12 bases outside the gene matches. CDR3 sequence: CASSAYSRQGAYNEQFF. Here the CDR3 DNA reads TGTGCCAGCAGCGCGTACTCAAGACAGGGGGCTTACAATGAGCAGTTCTTC.

This clonotype turned up a few times. The chain recombines TRBV5-1 with TRBJ2-5; possibly TRBD1 or TRBD2 for D (7 bases each). V shed 4 bases and J shed 2 bases, with 15 bases lying between them. Germline V gene lookup returns CDR1 SGHRS and CDR2 YFSETQ. The CDR3 sequence is 15 residues long. The CDR3 here is CASSQGGGSQETQYF. CDR3 sequence (DNA): TGCGCCAGCAGCCAAGGGGGCGGGAGTCAAGAGACCCAGTACTTC.

The chain has TRBV20-1 and TRBJ2-1; 7 nucleotides line up with TRBD2. The ends lost 5 bases at V and 3 bases at J; junction bases unmatched: 19. Germline V CDR1 and CDR2: DFQATT, SNEGSKA (reference sequence). The CDR3 spans 18 residues. In DNA, the CDR3 is TGCAGTGCTGGATATCCCGGGAGGACGACCCTAAACTACAATGAGCAGTTCTTC. This gives the protein CSAGYPGRTTLNYNEQFF.

In this sample, this clonotype turned up many times. The chain recombines TRBV18 with TRBJ2-1; D gene ambiguous. The V and J ends lost 5 bases and 0 bases respectively, with 8 bases between them. CDR1 is KGHSH, CDR2 LQKENI, per germline. The CDR3 extends over 14 amino acids. The CDR3 DNA follows: TGTGCCAGCTCAGCGGAGAACTCCTACAATGAGCAGTTCTTC. Protein product: CASSAENSYNEQFF.

In its sample, this clonotype was seen many times. The rearrangement links TRBV7-2 to TRBJ2-4, with TRBD1 matching 7 bases. Trimming at V came to 5 bases and at J to 1 base, leaving 11 bases not matched to a gene. This CDR3 region has 17 residues. In germline, CDR1 is SGHTA, CDR2 FQGNSA. Here the CDR3 DNA reads TGTGCCAGCAGCCCAATCGAGTTGACAGGGGCCAAAAACATTCAGTACTTC. It is translated as CASSPIELTGAKNIQYF.

J is TRBJ2-2 and V is TRBV20-1, with 14 bases lining up with TRBD2. This CDR3 has 15 amino acids. V was clipped by 0 bases and J by 9 bases; unmatched bases: 3. Germline-derived CDR1 and CDR2 are DFQATT and SNEGSKA (reference sequence). The CDR3 spells CSARDRTSGGRELFF. CDR3 bases: TGCAGTGCTAGAGACCGGACTAGCGGGGGGAGGGAGCTGTTTTTT.

This clonotype was counted at least ten times. This chain links TRBV5-6 with TRBJ2-4, with 8 bases identical to TRBD1. With V trimmed by 0 bases and J by 6 bases, 11 bases remained unmatched. The germline V gene encodes CDR1 SGHDT and CDR2 YYEEEE. The CDR3 is 17 residues long. This CDR3 reads CASSLAPTGARGNIQYF. DNA for the CDR3: TGTGCCAGCAGCTTGGCTCCGACAGGGGCGAGGGGAAACATTCAGTACTTC.

The J gene is TRBJ2-6, the V gene TRBV7-8; D gene unclear. The CDR3 is 15 amino acids. Germline-derived CDR1 and CDR2 are SGHVS and FQNEAQ. V lost 4 bases to trimming and J lost 4 bases, with 11 bases between them. The CDR3 coding sequence is TGTGCCAGCAGCTCGACGTTATCAGGGGCCAACGTCCTGACTTTC. Amino acid sequence: CASSSTLSGANVLTF.

The chain carries TRBV4-2 and TRBJ2-7, with 7 positions matching TRBD2. Germline-derived CDR1 and CDR2 are LGHNA and YNFKEQ. J lost 3 bases, V lost 1 base, and 6 bases had no gene match. This CDR3 contains 15 residues. CDR3 sequence reads: CASSQVAAGIYEQYF. As DNA, the CDR3 is TGTGCCAGCAGCCAAGTGGCAGCGGGAATCTACGAGCAGTACTTC.

This chain joins TRBV6-6 and TRBJ2-1; the D gene is possibly TRBD2 (6 bases). The V gene's germline CDR1 is MNHNY and CDR2 SVGAGI (reference sequence). CDR3 length: 14 residues. Trimming pared 2 bases from V and 3 bases from J, leaving 8 bases between. In DNA, the CDR3 is TGTGCCAGCAGTTACGGGGAGGACTACAATGAGCAGTTCTTC. Translation: CASSYGEDYNEQFF.